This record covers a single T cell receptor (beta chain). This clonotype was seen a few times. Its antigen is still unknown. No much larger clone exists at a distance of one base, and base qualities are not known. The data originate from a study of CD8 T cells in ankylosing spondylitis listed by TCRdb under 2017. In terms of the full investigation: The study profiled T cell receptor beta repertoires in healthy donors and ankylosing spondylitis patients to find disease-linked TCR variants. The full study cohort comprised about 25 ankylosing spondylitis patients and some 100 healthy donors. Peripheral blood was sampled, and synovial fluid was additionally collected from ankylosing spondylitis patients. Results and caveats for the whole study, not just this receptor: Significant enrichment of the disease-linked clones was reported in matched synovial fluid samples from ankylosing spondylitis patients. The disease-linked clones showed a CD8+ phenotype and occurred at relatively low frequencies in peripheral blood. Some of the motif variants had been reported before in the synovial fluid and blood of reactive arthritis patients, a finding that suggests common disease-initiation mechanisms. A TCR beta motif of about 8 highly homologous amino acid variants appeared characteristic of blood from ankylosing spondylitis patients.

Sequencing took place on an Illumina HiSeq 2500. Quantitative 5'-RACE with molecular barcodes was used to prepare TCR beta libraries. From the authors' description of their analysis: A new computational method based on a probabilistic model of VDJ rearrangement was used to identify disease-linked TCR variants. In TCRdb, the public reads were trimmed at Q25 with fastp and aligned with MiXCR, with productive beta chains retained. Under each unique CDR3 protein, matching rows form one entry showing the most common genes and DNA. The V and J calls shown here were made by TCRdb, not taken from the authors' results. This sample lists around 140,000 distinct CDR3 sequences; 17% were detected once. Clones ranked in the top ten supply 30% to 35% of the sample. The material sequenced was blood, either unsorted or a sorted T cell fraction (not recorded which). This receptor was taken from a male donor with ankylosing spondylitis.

The CDR3 region has the sequence CASSQDVAGWAGELFF. Read as DNA, the sequence is TGCGCCAGCAGCCAAGATGTGGCAGGTTGGGCCGGGGAGCTGTTTTTT. The sequence is built from TRBV4-3 and TRBJ2-2; the D gene is unclear. V loses 0 bases, J loses 6 bases, and the germline ends lie 14 bases apart. Reading from cysteine to phenylalanine, the CDR3 counts 16 amino acids. Just the 48-base CDR3 DNA is kept, in frame starting at base 1. For CDR1 and CDR2, the germline V gene lists LGHNA and YSLEER.